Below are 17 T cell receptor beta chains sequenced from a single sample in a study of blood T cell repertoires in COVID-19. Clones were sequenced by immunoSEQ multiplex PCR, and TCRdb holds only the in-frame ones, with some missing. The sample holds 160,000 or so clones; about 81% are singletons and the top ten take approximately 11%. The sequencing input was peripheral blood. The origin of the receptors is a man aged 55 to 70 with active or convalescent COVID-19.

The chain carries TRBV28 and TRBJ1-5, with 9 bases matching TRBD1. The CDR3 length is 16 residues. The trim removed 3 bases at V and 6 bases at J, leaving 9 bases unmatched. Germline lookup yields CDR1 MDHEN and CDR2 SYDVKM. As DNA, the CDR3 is TGTGCCAGCAGTTTCGACACAGGGGGCTTAAGTCAGCCCCAGCATTTT. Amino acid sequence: CASSFDTGGLSQPQHF.

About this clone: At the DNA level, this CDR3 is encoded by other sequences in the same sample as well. CDR3 coding DNA: TGTGCCAGCAGTGAACTCACGAGTAACACTGAAGCTTTCTTT. Translation gives CASSELTSNTEAFF. The rearrangement joins TRBV6-1 to TRBJ1-1, with unresolved D. Germline V gene sequence: CDR1 MNHNS, CDR2 SASEGT. There are 14 residues in the CDR3. The V end lost 2 bases, the J end lost 2 bases, and 9 bases lay between the germline ends.

The CDR3: CASSPRAGQGNHLSGNTIYF. CDR3 in DNA: TGTGCCAGCTCACCACGTGCGGGACAGGGAAACCATCTCTCTGGAAACACCATATATTTT. This chain uses TRBV18 with TRBJ1-3, with TRBD1 matching over 9 bases. This CDR3 comprises 20 residues. Germline V CDR1 and CDR2: KGHSH, LQKENI. V shed 1 base and J 0 bases; nucleotides not matched to a gene: 13. The full variable domain, rest sourced from reference TRBV18 and TRBJ1-3, is NAGVMQNPRHLVRRRGQEARLRCSPMKGHSHVYWYRQLPEEGLKFMVYLQKENIIDESGMPKERFSAEFPKEGPSILRIQQVVRGDSAAYFCASSPRAGQGNHLSGNTIYFGEGSWLTVV.

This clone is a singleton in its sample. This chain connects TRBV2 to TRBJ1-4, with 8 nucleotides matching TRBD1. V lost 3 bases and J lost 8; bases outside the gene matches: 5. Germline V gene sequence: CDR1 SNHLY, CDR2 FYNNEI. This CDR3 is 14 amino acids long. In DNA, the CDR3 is TGTGCCAGCAGTGATGACAGGGGTGAAGAAAAACTGTTTTTT. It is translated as CASSDDRGEEKLFF. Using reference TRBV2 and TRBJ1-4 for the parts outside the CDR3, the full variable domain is EPEVTQTPSHQVTQMGQEVILRCVPISNHLYFYWYRQILGQKVEFLVSFYNNEISEKSEIFDDQFSVERPDGSNFTLKIRSTKLEDSAMYFCASSDDRGEEKLFFGSGTQLSVL.

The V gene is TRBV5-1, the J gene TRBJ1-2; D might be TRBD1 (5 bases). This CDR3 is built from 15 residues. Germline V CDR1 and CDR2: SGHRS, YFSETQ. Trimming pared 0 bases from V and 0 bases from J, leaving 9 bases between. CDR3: CASSLEGVANYGYTF. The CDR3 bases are TGCGCCAGCAGCTTGGAAGGGGTAGCTAACTATGGCTACACCTTC.

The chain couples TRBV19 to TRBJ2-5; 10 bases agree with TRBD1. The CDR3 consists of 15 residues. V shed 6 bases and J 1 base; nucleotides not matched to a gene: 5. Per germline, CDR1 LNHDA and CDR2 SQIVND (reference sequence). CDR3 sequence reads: CASSSGTGVQETQYF. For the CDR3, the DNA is TGTGCCAGTAGCTCCGGGACAGGGGTCCAAGAGACCCAGTACTTC.

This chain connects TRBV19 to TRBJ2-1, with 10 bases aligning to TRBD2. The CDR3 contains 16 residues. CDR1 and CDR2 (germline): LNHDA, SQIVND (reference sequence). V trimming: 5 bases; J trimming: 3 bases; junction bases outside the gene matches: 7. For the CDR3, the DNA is TGTGCCAGTAGTCCCCTTGCTAGCGGGGGCTACAATGAGCAGTTCTTC. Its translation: CASSPLASGGYNEQFF.

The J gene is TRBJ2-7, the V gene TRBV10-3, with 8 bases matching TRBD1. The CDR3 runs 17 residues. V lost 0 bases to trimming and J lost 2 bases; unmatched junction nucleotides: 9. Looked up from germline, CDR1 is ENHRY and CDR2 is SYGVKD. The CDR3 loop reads CAISESRPGQATYEQYF. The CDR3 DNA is TGTGCCATCAGTGAGTCTCGACCGGGACAGGCGACCTACGAGCAGTACTTC.

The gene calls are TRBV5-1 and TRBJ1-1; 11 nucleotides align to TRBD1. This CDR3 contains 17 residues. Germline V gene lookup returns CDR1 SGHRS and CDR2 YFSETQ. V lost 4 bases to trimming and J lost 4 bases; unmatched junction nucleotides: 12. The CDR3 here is CASSGRTGGISGTEAFF. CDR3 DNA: TGCGCCAGCAGCGGACGGACAGGGGGCATATCAGGCACTGAAGCTTTCTTT. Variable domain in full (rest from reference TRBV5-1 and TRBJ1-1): KAGVTQTPRYLIKTRGQQVTLSCSPISGHRSVSWYQQTPGQGLQFLFEYFSETQRNKGNFPGRFSGRQFSNSRSEMNVSTLELGDSALYLCASSGRTGGISGTEAFFGQGTRLTVV.

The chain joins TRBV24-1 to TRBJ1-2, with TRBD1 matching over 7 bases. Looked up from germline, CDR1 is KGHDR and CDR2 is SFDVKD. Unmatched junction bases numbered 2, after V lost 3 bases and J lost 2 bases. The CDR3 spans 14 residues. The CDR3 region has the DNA TGTGCCACCAGTGATCCGGGACAGAACTATGGCTACACCTTC. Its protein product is CATSDPGQNYGYTF.

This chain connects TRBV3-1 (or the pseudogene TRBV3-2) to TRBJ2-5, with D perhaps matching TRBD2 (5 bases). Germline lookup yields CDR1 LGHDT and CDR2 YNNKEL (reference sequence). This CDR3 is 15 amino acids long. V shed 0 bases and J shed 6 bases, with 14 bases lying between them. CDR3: CASSQEPLAVQTQYF. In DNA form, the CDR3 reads TGTGCCAGCAGCCAAGAGCCGCTAGCTGTCCAGACCCAGTACTTC.

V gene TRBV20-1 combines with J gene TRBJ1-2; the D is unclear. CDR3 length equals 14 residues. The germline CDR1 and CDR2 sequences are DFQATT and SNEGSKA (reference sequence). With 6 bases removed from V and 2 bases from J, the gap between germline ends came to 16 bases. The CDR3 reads CSASWPGRNYGYTF. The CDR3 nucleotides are TGCAGTGCAAGTTGGCCCGGCAGGAACTATGGCTACACCTTC.

In DNA, the CDR3 is TGCAGCGTTCGCGGACAGGGCAATCAGCCCCAGCATTTT. Its protein is CSVRGQGNQPQHF. The gene calls are TRBV29-1 and TRBJ1-5; 7 bases map to TRBD1. CDR1 SQVTM and CDR2 ANQGSEA come from the germline V gene. V lost 5 bases and J lost 2; bases outside the gene matches: 3. The CDR3 contains 13 residues.

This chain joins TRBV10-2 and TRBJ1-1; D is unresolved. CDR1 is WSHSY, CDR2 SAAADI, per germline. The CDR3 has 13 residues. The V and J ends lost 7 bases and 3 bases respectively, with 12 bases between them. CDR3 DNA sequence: TGCGCCAGCACCAGAAGCGGCGACACTGAAGCTTTCTTT. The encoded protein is CASTRSGDTEAFF.

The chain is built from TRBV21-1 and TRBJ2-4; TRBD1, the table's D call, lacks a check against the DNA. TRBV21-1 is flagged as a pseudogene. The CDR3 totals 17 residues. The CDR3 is CASSIRTIQGAKNIQYF. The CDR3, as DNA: TGTGCCAGCAGCATCCGCACCATACAGGGGGCTAAAAACATTCAGTACTTC.

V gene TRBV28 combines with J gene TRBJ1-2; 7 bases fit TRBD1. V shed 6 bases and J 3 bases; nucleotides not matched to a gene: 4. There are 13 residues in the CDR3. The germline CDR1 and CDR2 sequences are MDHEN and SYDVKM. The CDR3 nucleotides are TGTGCCAGCAGCCAGGGACAGTACTATGGCTACACCTTC. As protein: CASSQGQYYGYTF.

The CDR3, as DNA: TGTGCCAGCAGCGTAGGGGACAGGGGCCTGAACACCGGGGAGCTGTTTTTT. Translated, it gives CASSVGDRGLNTGELFF. The rearrangement joins TRBV9 to TRBJ2-2; 10 bases map to TRBD1. The CDR3 totals 17 residues. Germline V gene data show CDR1 as SGDLS and CDR2 as YYNGEE. Trimming took 0 bases from V and 1 from J; bases not matched to a gene: 3.